Here is one T cell receptor beta chain with its context. The antigen remains unidentified. One junction end disagrees with the germline gene, perhaps due to a read error. The data originate from a study of shared clonotypes between healthy human individuals. Overall study findings and caveats: The sharing of approximately 4.6% of naive CD4 clonotypes was seen across several donors. The diversity represented, both genetic and in exposure history, was limited by few donors.

Naive CD8 isolation took CD45RO-negative cells positively selected for CCR7 and excluded terminally differentiated effector memory CD45RA+ cells. Each donor was a Caucasian adult residing in Nashville, Tennessee. The CDR3 runs 13 residues. CDR1 is SSHAT and CDR2 is FNYEAQ in the germline V gene (reference sequence). Sequencing was performed with immunoSEQ multiplex PCR; in TCRdb, only in-frame clones are kept and a portion is missing. The data show about 580,000 clones, about 98% seen once. This receptor was taken from a man younger than 45 in good health. The rearrangement joins TRBV7-7 to TRBJ2-5; no clear D. Sequenced input: naive CD8+ T cells sorted from blood. CDR3 nucleotide sequence: TGTGCTAGCAGCTCCGAGCCGGGTTCTTCTCAGTACTTC. It translates to CASSSEPGSSQYF.